Reported below is one T cell receptor (beta chain). The antigen is undetermined. Germline V gene lookup returns CDR1 LGHDT and CDR2 YNNKEL (reference sequence). The CDR3 runs 15 residues. V trimming: 1 base; J trimming: 2 bases; junction bases outside the gene matches: 2. This entry is derived from a study of post-analysis software for immune sequencing data. Study as a whole: Relapsing-remitting, secondary progressive and progressive-relapsing courses of multiple sclerosis were included.

cDNA libraries for TCR beta contained unique molecular identifiers. Each CDR3 protein gets one entry after TCRdb re-called the PCR reads with MiXCR. The sample lists about 770,000 distinct CDR3 sequences; about 45% were seen once. Study-wide points: Comparison of patients with controls showed five TRBV segments more frequent in patients, TRBV5-6, TRBV5-1 and TRBV20-1 among them. Versus controls, multiple sclerosis patients showed significantly lower diversity (normalized Chao1).

The source material was blood. The receptor was isolated from a girl aged 5 to 17 with multiple sclerosis. The chain couples TRBV3-1 to TRBJ2-1; 7 bases fit TRBD2. DNA for the CDR3: TGTGCCAGCAGCCAAGTGCTAGCGGCCTACAATGAGCAGTTCTTC. Protein: CASSQVLAAYNEQFF.